Here is one T cell receptor beta chain with its context. The CDR3 sequence is 16 residues long. Per the germline V gene, CDR1 is SGHNT and CDR2 is YYREEE (reference sequence). Losses at the gene ends were 0 bases for V and 4 bases for J; bases not matched to a gene: 6. Sequencing used immunoSEQ multiplex PCR; TCRdb keeps in-frame clones, though not all of them. The sample lists approximately 5,000 clones; about 90% were seen once. The data belong to a study of tumor T cells in aggressive B-cell lymphoma. The TCR sequence derives from an adult with diffuse large B cell lymphoma. The chain uses TRBV5-4 and TRBJ2-5, with 10 bases aligning to TRBD2. Sequencing used tumor tissue. CDR3 coding DNA: TGTGCCAGCAGCTTGGGGGCTAGCGGGAGTTTAGAGACCCAGTACTTC. Translating gives CASSLGASGSLETQYF.